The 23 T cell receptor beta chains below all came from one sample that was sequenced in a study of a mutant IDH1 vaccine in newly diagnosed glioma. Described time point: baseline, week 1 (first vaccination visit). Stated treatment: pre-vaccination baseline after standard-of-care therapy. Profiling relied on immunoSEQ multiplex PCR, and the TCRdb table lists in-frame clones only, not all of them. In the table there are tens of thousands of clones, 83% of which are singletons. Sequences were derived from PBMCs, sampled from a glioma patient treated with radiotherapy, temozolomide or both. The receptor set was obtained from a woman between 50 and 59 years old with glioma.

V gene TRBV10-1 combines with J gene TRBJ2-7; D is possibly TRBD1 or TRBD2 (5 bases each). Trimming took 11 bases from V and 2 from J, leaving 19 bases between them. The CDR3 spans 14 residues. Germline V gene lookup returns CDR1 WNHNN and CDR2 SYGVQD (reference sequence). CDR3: CASNRDRRTYEQYF. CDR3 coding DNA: TGCGCCTCTAACCGGGACCGCAGAACCTACGAGCAGTACTTC.

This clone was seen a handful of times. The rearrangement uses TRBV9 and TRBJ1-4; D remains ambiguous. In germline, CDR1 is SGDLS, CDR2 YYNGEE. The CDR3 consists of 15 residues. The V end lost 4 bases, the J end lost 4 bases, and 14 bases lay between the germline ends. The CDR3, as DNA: TGTGCCAGCAGCCCCGAATCCGGGGTTAATGAAAAACTGTTTTTT. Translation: CASSPESGVNEKLFF.

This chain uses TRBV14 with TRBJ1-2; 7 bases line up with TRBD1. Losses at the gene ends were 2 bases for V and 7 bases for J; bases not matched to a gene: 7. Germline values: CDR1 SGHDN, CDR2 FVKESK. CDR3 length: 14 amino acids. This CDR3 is CASSQLGGAGGYTF. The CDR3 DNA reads TGTGCCAGCAGCCAACTAGGGGGCGCGGGTGGCTACACCTTC.

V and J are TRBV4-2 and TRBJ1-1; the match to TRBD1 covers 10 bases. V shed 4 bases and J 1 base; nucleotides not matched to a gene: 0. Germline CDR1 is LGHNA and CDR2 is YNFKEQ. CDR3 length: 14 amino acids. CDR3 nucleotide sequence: TGTGCCAGCAGCCGGACAGGGGGGAACACTGAAGCTTTCTTT. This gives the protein CASSRTGGNTEAFF.

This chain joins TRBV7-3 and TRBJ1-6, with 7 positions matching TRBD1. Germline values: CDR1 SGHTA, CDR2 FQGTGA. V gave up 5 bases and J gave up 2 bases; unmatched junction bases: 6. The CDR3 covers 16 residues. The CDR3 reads CASSQGGGPYNSPLHF. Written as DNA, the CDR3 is TGTGCCAGCAGCCAAGGGGGCGGGCCCTATAATTCACCCCTCCACTTT.

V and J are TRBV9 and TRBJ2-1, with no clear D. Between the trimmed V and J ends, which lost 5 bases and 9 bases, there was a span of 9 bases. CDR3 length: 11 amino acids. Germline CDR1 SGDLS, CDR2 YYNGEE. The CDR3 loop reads CASRRESEQFF. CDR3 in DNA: TGTGCCAGCAGAAGGGAATCTGAGCAGTTCTTC.

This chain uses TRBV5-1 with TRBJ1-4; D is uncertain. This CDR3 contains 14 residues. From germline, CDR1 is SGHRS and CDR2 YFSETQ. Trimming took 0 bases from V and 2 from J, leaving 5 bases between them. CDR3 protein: CASSLGGTNEKLFF. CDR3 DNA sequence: TGCGCCAGCAGCTTGGGAGGGACTAATGAAAAACTGTTTTTT.

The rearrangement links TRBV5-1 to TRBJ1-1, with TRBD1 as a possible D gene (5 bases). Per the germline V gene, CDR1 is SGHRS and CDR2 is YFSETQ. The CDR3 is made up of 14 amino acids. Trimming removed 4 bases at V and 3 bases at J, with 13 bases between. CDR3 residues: CASSPYQGDTEAFF. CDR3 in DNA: TGCGCCAGCAGCCCATATCAGGGCGACACTGAAGCTTTCTTT.

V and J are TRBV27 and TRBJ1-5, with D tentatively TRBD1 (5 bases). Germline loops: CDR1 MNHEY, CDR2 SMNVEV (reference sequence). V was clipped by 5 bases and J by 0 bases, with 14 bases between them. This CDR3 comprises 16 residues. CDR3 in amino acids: CASSGGLGGSNQPQHF. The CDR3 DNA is TGTGCCAGCAGTGGGGGTTTGGGGGGTAGCAATCAGCCCCAGCATTTT.

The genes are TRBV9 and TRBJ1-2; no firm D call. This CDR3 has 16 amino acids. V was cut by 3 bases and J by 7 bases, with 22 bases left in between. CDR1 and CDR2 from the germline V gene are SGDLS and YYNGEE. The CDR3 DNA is TGTGCCAGCAGCGCCCTCCAATCGCAGTTGAATAGTGGCTACACCTTC. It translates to CASSALQSQLNSGYTF.

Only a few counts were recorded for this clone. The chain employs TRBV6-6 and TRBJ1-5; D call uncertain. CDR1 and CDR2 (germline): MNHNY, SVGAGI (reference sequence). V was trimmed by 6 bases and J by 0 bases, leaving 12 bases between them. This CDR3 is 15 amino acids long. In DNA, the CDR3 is TGTGCCAGCAGCCCGGAGAGTTATAGCAATCAGCCCCAGCATTTT. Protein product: CASSPESYSNQPQHF.

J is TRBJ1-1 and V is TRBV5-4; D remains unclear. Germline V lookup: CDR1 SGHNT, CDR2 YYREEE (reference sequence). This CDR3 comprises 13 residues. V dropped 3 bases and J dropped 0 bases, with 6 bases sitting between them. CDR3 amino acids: CASSSTLNTEAFF. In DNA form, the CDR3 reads TGTGCCAGCAGCTCGACACTGAACACTGAAGCTTTCTTT. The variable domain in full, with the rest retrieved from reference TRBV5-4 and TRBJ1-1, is ETGVTQSPTHLIKTRGQQVTLRCSSQSGHNTVSWYQQALGQGPQFIFQYYREEENGRGNFPPRFSGLQFPNYSSELNVNALELDDSALYLCASSSTLNTEAFFGQGTRLTVV.

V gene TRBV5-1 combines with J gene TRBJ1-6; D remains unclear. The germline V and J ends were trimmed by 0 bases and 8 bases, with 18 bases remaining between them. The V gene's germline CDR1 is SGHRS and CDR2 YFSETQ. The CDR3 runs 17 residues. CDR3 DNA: TGCGCCAGCAGCTTGGGAGTTTTAGGATCGCGCTATTCACCCCTCCACTTT. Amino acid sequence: CASSLGVLGSRYSPLHF. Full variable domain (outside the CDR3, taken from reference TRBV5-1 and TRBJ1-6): KAGVTQTPRYLIKTRGQQVTLSCSPISGHRSVSWYQQTPGQGLQFLFEYFSETQRNKGNFPGRFSGRQFSNSRSEMNVSTLELGDSALYLCASSLGVLGSRYSPLHFGNGTRLTVT.

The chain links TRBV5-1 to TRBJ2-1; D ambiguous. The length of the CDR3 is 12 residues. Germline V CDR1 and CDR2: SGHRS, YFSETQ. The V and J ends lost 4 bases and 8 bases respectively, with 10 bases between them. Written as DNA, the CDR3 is TGCGCCAGCAGCCCCCCCGGCGATGAGCAGTTCTTC. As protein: CASSPPGDEQFF.

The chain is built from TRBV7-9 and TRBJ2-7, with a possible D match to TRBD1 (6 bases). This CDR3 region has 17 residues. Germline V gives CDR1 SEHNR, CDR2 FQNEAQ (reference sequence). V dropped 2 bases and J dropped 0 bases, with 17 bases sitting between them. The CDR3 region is CASSLFPGQTSSYEQYF. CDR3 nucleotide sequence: TGTGCCAGCAGCTTATTCCCCGGACAGACAAGCTCCTACGAGCAGTACTTC.

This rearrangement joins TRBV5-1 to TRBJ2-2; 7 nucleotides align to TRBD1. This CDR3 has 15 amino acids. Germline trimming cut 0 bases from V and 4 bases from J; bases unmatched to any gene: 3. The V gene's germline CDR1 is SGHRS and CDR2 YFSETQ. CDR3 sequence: CASSLGDSSTGELFF. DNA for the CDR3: TGCGCCAGCAGCTTGGGGGACAGCTCCACCGGGGAGCTGTTTTTT.

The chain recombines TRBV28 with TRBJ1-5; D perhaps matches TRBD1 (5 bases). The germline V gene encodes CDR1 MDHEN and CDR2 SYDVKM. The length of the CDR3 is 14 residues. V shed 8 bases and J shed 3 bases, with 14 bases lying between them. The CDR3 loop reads CASYPGTYNQPQHF. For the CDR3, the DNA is TGTGCCAGCTACCCCGGGACCTACAATCAGCCCCAGCATTTT.

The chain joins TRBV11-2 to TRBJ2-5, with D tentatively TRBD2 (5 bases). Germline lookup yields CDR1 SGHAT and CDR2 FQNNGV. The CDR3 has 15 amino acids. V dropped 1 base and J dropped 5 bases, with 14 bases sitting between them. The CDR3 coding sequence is TGTGCCAGCAGCTTAGGTGGTCGGGAAAGTGAGACCCAGTACTTC. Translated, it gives CASSLGGRESETQYF.

In DNA, the CDR3 is TGTGCCACCAAGAGGCGGGGTTTCCAAGAGACCCAGTACTTC. Translating gives CATKRRGFQETQYF. The chain is built from TRBV2 and TRBJ2-5; perhaps TRBD2 as D (6 bases). CDR3 size: 14 residues. V lost 10 bases and J lost 1, with 16 bases in between. Germline CDR1 and CDR2: SNHLY and FYNNEI.

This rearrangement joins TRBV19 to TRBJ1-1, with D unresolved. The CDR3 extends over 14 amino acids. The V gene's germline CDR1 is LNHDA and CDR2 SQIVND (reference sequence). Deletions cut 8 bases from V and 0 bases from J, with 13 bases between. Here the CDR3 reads CASGNREMNTEAFF. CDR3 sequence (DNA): TGTGCCAGTGGGAACAGAGAGATGAACACTGAAGCTTTCTTT.

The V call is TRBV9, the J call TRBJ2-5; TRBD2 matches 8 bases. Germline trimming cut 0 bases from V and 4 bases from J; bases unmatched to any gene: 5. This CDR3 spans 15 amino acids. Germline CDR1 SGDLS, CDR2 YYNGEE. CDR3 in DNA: TGTGCCAGCAGCGTAGACGGGGGGGAGGGAGAGACCCAGTACTTC. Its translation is CASSVDGGEGETQYF.

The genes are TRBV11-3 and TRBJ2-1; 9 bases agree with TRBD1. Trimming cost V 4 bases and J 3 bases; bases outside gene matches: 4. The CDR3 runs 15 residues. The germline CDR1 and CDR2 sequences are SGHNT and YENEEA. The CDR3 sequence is CASSSRDRVYNEQFF. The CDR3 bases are TGTGCCAGCAGCTCCCGGGACAGGGTCTACAATGAGCAGTTCTTC.

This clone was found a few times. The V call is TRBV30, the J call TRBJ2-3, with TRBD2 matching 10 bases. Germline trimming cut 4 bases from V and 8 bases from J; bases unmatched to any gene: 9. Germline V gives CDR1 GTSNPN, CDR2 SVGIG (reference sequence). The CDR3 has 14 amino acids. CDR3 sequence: CAWNIAGGIGTQYF. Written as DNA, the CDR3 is TGTGCCTGGAACATAGCGGGGGGCATAGGTACGCAGTATTTT.